This T cell receptor beta chain is drawn from a study of T cell repertoires and HLA-DP antigens. Study at large: Alloantigens: one with one groove difference and one with about ten differences versus self.

This clone has a single count. No antigen is known for it. This sample includes further DNA sequences coding for the same CDR3. TCRdb keeps only in-frame clones here, not all; method: immunoSEQ multiplex PCR. Of 75,000 to 90,000 clones listed, approximately 86% were seen once; the top ten hold about 1.7%. The CDR3 totals 15 residues. Germline V gene data show CDR1 as SGDLS and CDR2 as YYNGEE. Trimming removed 0 bases from V and 5 bases from J; junction bases left unmatched: 2. Sequenced sample: CD4+ T cells from PBMCs. The receptor's source is a man aged 50 to 60 in good health and CMV-seronegative. The chain has TRBV9 and TRBJ2-5, with TRBD2 matching 12 bases. Here the CDR3 DNA reads TGTGCCAGCAGCGTAGGGCTAGCGGGAGGGGAGACCCAGTACTTC. As protein: CASSVGLAGGETQYF.